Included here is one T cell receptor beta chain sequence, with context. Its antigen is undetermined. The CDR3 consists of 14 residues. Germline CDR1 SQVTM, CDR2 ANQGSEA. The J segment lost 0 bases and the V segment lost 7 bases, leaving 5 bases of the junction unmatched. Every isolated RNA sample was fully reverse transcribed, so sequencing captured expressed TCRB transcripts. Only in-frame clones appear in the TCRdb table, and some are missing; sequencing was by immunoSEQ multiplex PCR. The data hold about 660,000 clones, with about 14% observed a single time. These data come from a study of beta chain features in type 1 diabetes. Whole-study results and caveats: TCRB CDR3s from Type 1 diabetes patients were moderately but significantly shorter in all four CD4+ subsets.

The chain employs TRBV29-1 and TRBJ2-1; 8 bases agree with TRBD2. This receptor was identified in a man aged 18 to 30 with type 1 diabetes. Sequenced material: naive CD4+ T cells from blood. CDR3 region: CSDRTSGSYNEQFF. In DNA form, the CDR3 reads TGCAGCGATCGAACTAGCGGCTCCTACAATGAGCAGTTCTTC.